The clone carrying this T cell receptor beta chain was counted a few times. What it binds is unknown. The data are from a study of human T cells and chemical hapten exposure. Findings of the study overall: TCRs whose frequency exceeded 1 in 1000 remained the same following DPC sensitization.

Time point meaning: healthy volunteer bleed at 6 weeks. The authors' total RNA extraction used unfractionated whole blood. The library put unique molecular identifiers onto individual cDNA molecules. Per the original methods: With a range of about 23,224 to 690,600, the median per sample was about 92,000 TCRs. Via MiXCR, TCRdb re-called the RACE reads, giving one row per CDR3 protein. TCRdb's processing, not the authors', yielded these V and J calls. Among about 77,000 distinct CDR3 sequences listed, around 9.4% were seen once. CDR3 length: 15 amino acids. V was clipped by 1 base and J by 3 bases, with 12 bases between them.

Sample: whole blood. The sequence was collected from a female donor in good health. Some clones in this sample may be carry-over from other donors' samples. The chain links TRBV12-3 or TRBV12-4 to TRBJ1-1; D unresolved. This chain's CDR3 is CASSLGGGSDTEAFF. The CDR3 coding sequence is TGTGCCAGCAGTTTAGGAGGAGGGTCAGACACTGAAGCTTTCTTT.